The 10 T cell receptor beta chains given below trace back to one sample, sequenced in a study of cytomegalovirus exposure and HLA in healthy donors. Profiling relied on immunoSEQ multiplex PCR, and the TCRdb table lists in-frame clones only, not all of them. The sample has about 150,000 clones, 90% to 95% seen once. The sequenced sample was PBMCs. These receptors were taken from a man younger than 30 in good health and CMV-seronegative.

In DNA, the CDR3 is TGTGCCAGCAGCATGGACAGGGGATCGGTCTCTGGCTACACCTTC. Translated, it gives CASSMDRGSVSGYTF. The chain combines TRBV9 with TRBJ1-2; the match to TRBD1 covers 9 bases. The V segment lost 4 bases and the J segment 7 bases; nucleotides outside the gene matches: 11. This CDR3 is built from 15 residues. Germline lookup yields CDR1 SGDLS and CDR2 YYNGEE. Combining the CDR3 with reference TRBV9 and TRBJ1-2 gives the whole variable domain DSGVTQTPKHLITATGQRVTLRCSPRSGDLSVYWYQQSLDQGLQFLIQYYNGEERAKGNILERFSAQQFPDLHSELNLSSLELGDSALYFCASSMDRGSVSGYTFGSGTRLTVV.

The chain combines TRBV6-1 with TRBJ2-7; 8 nucleotides match TRBD2. The germline CDR1 and CDR2 sequences are MNHNS and SASEGT. V gave up 6 bases and J gave up 0 bases; unmatched junction bases: 7. The CDR3 length is 15 residues. The DNA of the CDR3 is TGTGCCAGCAGGTCCCTAGCGGGTAGCTCCTACGAGCAGTACGTC. Translating it yields CASRSLAGSSYEQYV.

The chain has TRBV27 and TRBJ2-3, with 13 bases aligning to TRBD2. The CDR3 is 15 residues long. CDR1 is MNHEY and CDR2 is SMNVEV in the germline V gene (reference sequence). The J segment lost 4 bases and the V segment lost 6 bases, leaving 4 bases of the junction unmatched. CDR3 coding DNA: TGTGCCAGCAGCCCACTAGCGGGAGGGCCAGATACGCAGTATTTT. This gives the protein CASSPLAGGPDTQYF.

This sequence joins TRBV30 and TRBJ1-5; 8 bases are shared with TRBD1. The V gene's germline CDR1 is GTSNPN and CDR2 SVGIG (reference sequence). Trimming cost V 7 bases and J 7 bases; bases outside gene matches: 9. CDR3 length: 13 amino acids. CDR3 residues: CALDQGAEQPQHF. Written as DNA, the CDR3 is TGTGCCTTAGACCAGGGGGCTGAGCAGCCCCAGCATTTT.

The chain carries TRBV18 and TRBJ1-1; tentative D call: TRBD1 (5 bases). Between the trimmed V and J ends, which lost 6 bases and 5 bases, there was a span of 22 bases. The CDR3 has 16 residues. Germline CDR1 is KGHSH and CDR2 is LQKENI. The CDR3 spells CASSPTEQALGTEAFF. CDR3 coding DNA: TGTGCCAGCTCGCCGACAGAACAGGCGTTAGGGACTGAAGCTTTCTTT.

The gene calls are TRBV18 and TRBJ1-3; D perhaps matches TRBD1 (6 bases). Germline loops: CDR1 KGHSH, CDR2 LQKENI. V dropped 4 bases and J dropped 0 bases, with 10 bases sitting between them. There are 15 residues in the CDR3. The DNA of the CDR3 is TGTGCCAGCTCACGTGAGGGGGACTCTGGAAACACCATATATTTT. Its translation: CASSREGDSGNTIYF.

The rearrangement links TRBV28 to TRBJ1-5; 8 bases are a match to TRBD1. The CDR3 is made up of 15 amino acids. Per the germline V gene, CDR1 is MDHEN and CDR2 is SYDVKM. V was clipped by 4 bases and J by 2 bases; unmatched bases: 4. CDR3 protein: CASSYGQGRNQPQHF. The DNA of the CDR3 is TGTGCCAGCAGTTACGGACAGGGTCGCAATCAGCCCCAGCATTTT.

V usage is TRBV4-3 and J usage is TRBJ2-3; 7 bases align to TRBD2. This CDR3 has 15 amino acids. The trim removed 3 bases at V and 7 bases at J, leaving 10 bases unmatched. The germline CDR1 and CDR2 sequences are LGHNA and YSLEER. Here the CDR3 reads CASSQDLTSPHTQYF. The CDR3 bases are TGCGCCAGCAGCCAGGATTTGACTAGCCCGCATACGCAGTATTTT.

The rearrangement links TRBV19 to TRBJ2-1; 12 positions match TRBD2. Germline V CDR1 and CDR2: LNHDA, SQIVND (reference sequence). J lost 0 bases, V lost 10 bases, and 7 bases had no gene match. The CDR3 extends over 16 amino acids. CDR3 coding DNA: TGTGCCACCTCGACTAGCGGGAGCGTCTCCTACAATGAGCAGTTCTTC. Protein product: CATSTSGSVSYNEQFF.

The J gene is TRBJ2-2, the V gene TRBV11-2; TRBD2 matches 7 bases. The CDR3 consists of 16 residues. V lost 1 base and J lost 5; bases outside the gene matches: 7. Germline V gives CDR1 SGHAT, CDR2 FQNNGV. For the CDR3, the DNA is TGTGCCAGCAGCTTAGCCGCGGGAGTTGCGACCGGGGAGCTGTTTTTT. This encodes CASSLAAGVATGELFF. Variable domain in full (rest from reference TRBV11-2 and TRBJ2-2): EAGVAQSPRYKIIEKRQSVAFWCNPISGHATLYWYQQILGQGPKLLIQFQNNGVVDDSQLPKDRFSAERLKGVDSTLKIQPAKLEDSAVYLCASSLAAGVATGELFFGEGSRLTVL.